What follows are 5 T cell receptor beta chains derived from one specimen sequenced in a study of PD-L1 blockade in urothelial cancer. The data were produced by immunoSEQ multiplex PCR, yet TCRdb's version contains in-frame clones alone and is incomplete. The sample holds approximately 120,000 clones; 86% are singletons and the top ten take about 2.4%. Time point in this sample: peripheral blood 6 weeks after treatment start. The material sequenced was PBMCs, taken around atezolizumab (anti-PD-L1) treatment. The receptors were gathered from a man aged 45-60 years with urothelial cancer.

This clone was seen a single time. The V and J genes are TRBV27 and TRBJ1-1, with D hard to call. Trimming pared 6 bases from V and 1 base from J, leaving 15 bases between. The CDR3 sequence is 15 residues long. The germline V gene encodes CDR1 MNHEY and CDR2 SMNVEV (reference sequence). The chain's CDR3 is CASSTPAGENTEAFF. As DNA, the CDR3 is TGTGCCAGCAGCACCCCAGCCGGGGAGAACACTGAAGCTTTCTTT.

The rearrangement links TRBV28 to TRBJ2-7; D perhaps matches TRBD1 (6 bases). V lost 3 bases to trimming and J lost 4 bases, with 13 bases between them. Germline values: CDR1 MDHEN, CDR2 SYDVKM. This CDR3 is built from 14 residues. In DNA, the CDR3 is TGTGCCAGCAGTTTGAGGACAGACTTATACGAGCAGTACTTC. This gives the protein CASSLRTDLYEQYF.

This sequence joins TRBV13 and TRBJ2-1; 8 bases line up with TRBD2. CDR1 is PRHDT, CDR2 FYEKMQ, per germline (reference sequence). The CDR3 has 15 residues. With 4 bases clipped from V and 8 bases from J, the junction kept 10 bases outside the gene matches. CDR3 DNA: TGTGCCAGCAGCTCACCGGGACTAGGCAGGTATGAGCAGTTCTTC. This codes for CASSSPGLGRYEQFF.

The chain joins TRBV27 to TRBJ2-5; no firm D call. This CDR3 spans 14 amino acids. Germline assignment: CDR1 MNHEY and CDR2 SMNVEV (reference sequence). The V end lost 5 bases, the J end lost 0 bases, and 10 bases lay between the germline ends. CDR3 in amino acids: CASSPRQDQETQYF. CDR3 DNA sequence: TGTGCCAGCAGTCCGCGACAAGACCAAGAGACCCAGTACTTC.

There are a few counts of this clone. CDR3 bases: TGTGCCAGCAGCCCCCTCGGGGGAGTGACAGATACGCAGTATTTT. It codes for CASSPLGGVTDTQYF. The rearrangement uses TRBV9 and TRBJ2-3; D may be TRBD2 (6 bases). The CDR3 is 15 amino acids. Germline V lookup: CDR1 SGDLS, CDR2 YYNGEE. Trimming took 4 bases from V and 3 from J, leaving 15 bases between them.